Described below is a single T cell receptor beta chain sequence and its context. V shed 1 base, J shed 9 bases, and the junction held 13 bases outside the gene matches. The CDR3 covers 16 residues. Germline CDR1 is LGHDT and CDR2 is YNNKEL (reference sequence). As to treatment: roughly 19 received Ad26.COV2.S at low or high dose, single or two shots; a few received placebo; per-sample allocation not given. Day 63 following the first vaccine or placebo injection was when the samples were taken. Data came from immunoSEQ multiplex PCR; TCRdb stores just in-frame clones and leaves some out. The sample consists of roughly 330,000 clones, roughly 90% of them appearing once. This record comes from a study of Ad26.COV2.S vaccination and SARS-CoV-2 variants. Overall study: Donor was one of the participants in the Ad26.COV2.S arm of the COV1001 trial.

The sequence came from a person between 18 and 65 years old who received the Ad26.COV2.S COVID-19 vaccine or a placebo. This material consisted of peripheral blood, taken in a trial of Ad26.COV2.S vaccine versus placebo. The chain is built from TRBV3-1 (or the pseudogene TRBV3-2) and TRBJ2-7; 9 bases match TRBD2. DNA of the CDR3: TGTGCCAGCAGCCAAGGCGGAGCTAGCGGGGTTATTGGGCAGTACTTC. It is translated as CASSQGGASGVIGQYF.